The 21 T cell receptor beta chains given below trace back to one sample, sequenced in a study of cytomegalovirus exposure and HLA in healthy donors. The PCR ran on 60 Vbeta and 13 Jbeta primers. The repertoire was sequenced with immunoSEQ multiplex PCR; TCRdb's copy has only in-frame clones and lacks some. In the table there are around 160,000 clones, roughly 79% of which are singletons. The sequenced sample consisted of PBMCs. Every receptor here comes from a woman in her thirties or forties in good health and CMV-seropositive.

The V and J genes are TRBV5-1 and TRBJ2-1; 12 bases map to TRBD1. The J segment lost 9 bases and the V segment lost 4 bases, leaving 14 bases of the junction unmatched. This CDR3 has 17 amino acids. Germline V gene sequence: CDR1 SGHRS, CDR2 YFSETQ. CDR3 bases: TGCGCCAGCAGCCCTAAAACCGGGACAGGGGGCTTAAGTGAGCAGTTCTTC. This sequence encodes CASSPKTGTGGLSEQFF. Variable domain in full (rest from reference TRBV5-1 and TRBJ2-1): KAGVTQTPRYLIKTRGQQVTLSCSPISGHRSVSWYQQTPGQGLQFLFEYFSETQRNKGNFPGRFSGRQFSNSRSEMNVSTLELGDSALYLCASSPKTGTGGLSEQFFGPGTRLTVL.

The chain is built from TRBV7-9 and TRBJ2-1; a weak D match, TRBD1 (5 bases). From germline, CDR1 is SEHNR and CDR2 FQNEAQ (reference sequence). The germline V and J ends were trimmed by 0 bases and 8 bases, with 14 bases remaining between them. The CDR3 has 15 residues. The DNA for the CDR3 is TGTGCCAGCAGCTTAGCGCTAGGACACGACGATGAGCAGTTCTTC. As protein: CASSLALGHDDEQFF.

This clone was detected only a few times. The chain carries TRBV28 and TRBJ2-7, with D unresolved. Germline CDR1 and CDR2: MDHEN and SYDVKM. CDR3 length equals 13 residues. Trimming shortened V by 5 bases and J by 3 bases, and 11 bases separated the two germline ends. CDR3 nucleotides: TGTGCCAGCAGTCTTAGTCCGAACTACGAGCAGTACTTC. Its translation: CASSLSPNYEQYF.

CDR3 loop: CASSFSSGGGETQYF. CDR3 sequence (DNA): TGTGCCAGCAGTTTTTCCAGCGGGGGGGGAGAGACCCAGTACTTC. The J gene is TRBJ2-5, the V gene TRBV27; 10 nucleotides line up with TRBD2. The CDR3 contains 15 residues. Germline assignment: CDR1 MNHEY and CDR2 SMNVEV (reference sequence). J was trimmed by 4 bases and V by 3 bases; bases with no gene match: 5.

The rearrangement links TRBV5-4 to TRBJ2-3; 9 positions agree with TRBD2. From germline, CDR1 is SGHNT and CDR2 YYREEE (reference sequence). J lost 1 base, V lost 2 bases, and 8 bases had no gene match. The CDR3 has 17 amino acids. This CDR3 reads CASSFPLGGGGTDTQYF. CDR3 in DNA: TGTGCCAGCAGCTTTCCCTTGGGCGGGGGGGGCACAGATACGCAGTATTTT.

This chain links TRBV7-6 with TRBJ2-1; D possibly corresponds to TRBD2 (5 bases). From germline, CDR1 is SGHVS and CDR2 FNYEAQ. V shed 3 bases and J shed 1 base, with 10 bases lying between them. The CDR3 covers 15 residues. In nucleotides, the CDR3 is TGTGCCAGCAGCTTGTTGGGCGGGTCCTACAATGAGCAGTTCTTC. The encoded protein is CASSLLGGSYNEQFF.

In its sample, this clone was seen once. This CDR3 is CASTGQNNSPLHF. The DNA for the CDR3 is TGTGCCAGCACGGGACAGAATAATTCACCCCTCCACTTT. The chain employs TRBV28 and TRBJ1-6; 7 nucleotides line up with TRBD1. After removal of 7 bases from V and 5 bases from J, the junction contained 2 bases not matched to a gene. This CDR3 contains 13 residues. The V gene's germline CDR1 is MDHEN and CDR2 SYDVKM.

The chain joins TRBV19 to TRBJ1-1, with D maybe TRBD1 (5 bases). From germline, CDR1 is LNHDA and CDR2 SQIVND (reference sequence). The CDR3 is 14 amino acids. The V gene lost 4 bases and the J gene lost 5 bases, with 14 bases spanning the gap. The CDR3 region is CASSKGQVGTEAFF. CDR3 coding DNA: TGTGCCAGTAGTAAGGGGCAGGTTGGTACTGAAGCTTTCTTT.

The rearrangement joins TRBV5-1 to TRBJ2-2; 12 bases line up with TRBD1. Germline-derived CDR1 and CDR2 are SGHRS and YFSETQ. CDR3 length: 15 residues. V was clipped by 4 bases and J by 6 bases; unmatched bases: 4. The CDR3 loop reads CASSPRDRGPGELFF. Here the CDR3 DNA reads TGCGCCAGCAGCCCCCGGGACAGGGGGCCCGGGGAGCTGTTTTTT.

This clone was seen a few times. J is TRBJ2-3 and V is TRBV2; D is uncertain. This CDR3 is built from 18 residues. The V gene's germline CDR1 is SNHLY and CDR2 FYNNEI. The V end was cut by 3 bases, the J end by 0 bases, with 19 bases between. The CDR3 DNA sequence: TGTGCCAGCAGTGATGGGCTGTTACCCTTTCTTAGCACAGATACGCAGTATTTT. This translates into CASSDGLLPFLSTDTQYF.

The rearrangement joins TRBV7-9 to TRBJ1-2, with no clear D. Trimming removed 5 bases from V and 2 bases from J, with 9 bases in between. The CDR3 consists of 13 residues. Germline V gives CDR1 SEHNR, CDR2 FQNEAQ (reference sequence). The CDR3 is CASSLRQNYGYTF. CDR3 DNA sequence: TGTGCCAGCAGCCTCAGGCAAAACTATGGCTACACCTTC.

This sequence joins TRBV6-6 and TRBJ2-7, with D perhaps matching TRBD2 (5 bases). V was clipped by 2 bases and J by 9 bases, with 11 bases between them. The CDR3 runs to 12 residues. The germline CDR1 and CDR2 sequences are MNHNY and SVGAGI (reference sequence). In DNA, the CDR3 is TGTGCCAGCAGTTACCCGGACTTCTGGCAGTACTTC. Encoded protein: CASSYPDFWQYF.

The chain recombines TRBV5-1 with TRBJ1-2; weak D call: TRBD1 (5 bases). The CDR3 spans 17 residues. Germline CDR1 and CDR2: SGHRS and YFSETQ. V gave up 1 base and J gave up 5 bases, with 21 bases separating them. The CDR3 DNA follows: TGCGCCAGCAGCTTGTCCGGGACCGGGAGCGCGGGTTATGGCTACACCTTC. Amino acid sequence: CASSLSGTGSAGYGYTF.

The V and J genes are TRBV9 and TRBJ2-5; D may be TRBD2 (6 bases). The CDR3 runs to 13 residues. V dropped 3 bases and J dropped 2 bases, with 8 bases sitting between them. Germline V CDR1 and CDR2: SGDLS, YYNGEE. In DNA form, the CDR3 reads TGTGCCAGCAGCGCCGCGGGACAAGAGACCCAGTACTTC. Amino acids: CASSAAGQETQYF.

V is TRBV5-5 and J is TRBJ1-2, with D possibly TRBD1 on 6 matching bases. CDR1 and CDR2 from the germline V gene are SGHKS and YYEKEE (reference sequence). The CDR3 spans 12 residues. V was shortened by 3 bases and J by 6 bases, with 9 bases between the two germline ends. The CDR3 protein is CASSSTGNGYTF. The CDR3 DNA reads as TGTGCCAGCAGCTCCACAGGGAATGGCTACACCTTC.

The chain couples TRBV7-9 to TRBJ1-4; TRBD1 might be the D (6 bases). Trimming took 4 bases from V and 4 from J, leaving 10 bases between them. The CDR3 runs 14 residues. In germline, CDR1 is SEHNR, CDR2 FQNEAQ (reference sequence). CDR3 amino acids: CASSSTGINEKLFF. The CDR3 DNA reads TGTGCCAGCAGCTCGACAGGAATTAATGAAAAACTGTTTTTT.

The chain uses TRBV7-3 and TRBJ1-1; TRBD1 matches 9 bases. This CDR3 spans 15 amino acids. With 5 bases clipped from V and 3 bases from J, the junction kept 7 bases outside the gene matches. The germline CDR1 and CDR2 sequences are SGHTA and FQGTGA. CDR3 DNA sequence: TGTGCCAGCAGCCCACGGACAGGGGTGTACACTGAAGCTTTCTTT. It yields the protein CASSPRTGVYTEAFF.

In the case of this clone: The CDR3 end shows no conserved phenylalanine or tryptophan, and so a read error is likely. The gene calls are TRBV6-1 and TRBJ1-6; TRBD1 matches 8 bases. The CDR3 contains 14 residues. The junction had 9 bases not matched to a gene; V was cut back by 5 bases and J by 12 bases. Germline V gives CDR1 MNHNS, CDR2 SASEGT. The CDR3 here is CASSIGQGYLPLHL. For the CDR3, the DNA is TGTGCCAGCAGTATAGGACAGGGCTATCTACCCCTCCACCTT.

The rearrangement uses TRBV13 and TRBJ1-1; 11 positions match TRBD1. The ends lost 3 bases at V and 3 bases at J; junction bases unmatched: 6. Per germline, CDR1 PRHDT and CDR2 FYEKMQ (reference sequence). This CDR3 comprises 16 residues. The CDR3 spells CASSFRGQGGYTEAFF. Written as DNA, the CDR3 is TGTGCCAGCAGCTTTAGGGGACAGGGGGGTTACACTGAAGCTTTCTTT.

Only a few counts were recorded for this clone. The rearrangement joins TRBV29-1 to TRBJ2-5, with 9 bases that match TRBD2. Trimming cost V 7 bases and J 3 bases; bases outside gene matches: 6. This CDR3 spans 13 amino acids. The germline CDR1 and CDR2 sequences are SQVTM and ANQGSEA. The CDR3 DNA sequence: TGCAGCGCCGCGGGAGGGAACGAAGAGACCCAGTACTTC. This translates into CSAAGGNEETQYF.

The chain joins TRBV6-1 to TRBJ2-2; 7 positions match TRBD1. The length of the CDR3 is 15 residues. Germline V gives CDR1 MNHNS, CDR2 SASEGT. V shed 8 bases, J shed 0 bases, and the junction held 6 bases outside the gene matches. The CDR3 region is CASHTGTANTGELFF. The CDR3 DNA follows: TGTGCCAGCCATACCGGGACAGCGAACACCGGGGAGCTGTTTTTT.